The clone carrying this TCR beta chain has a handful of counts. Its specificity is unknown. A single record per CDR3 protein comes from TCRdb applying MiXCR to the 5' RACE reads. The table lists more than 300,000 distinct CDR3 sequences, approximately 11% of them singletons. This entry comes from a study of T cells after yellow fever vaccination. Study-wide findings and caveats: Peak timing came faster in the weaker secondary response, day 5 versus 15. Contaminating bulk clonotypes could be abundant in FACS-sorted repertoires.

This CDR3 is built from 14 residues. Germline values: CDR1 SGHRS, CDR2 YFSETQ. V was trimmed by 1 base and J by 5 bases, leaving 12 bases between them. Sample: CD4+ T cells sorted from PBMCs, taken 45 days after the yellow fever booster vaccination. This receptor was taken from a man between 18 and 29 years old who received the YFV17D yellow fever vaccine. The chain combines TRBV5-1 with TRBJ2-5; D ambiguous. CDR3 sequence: CASSLTAPWETQYF. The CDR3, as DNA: TGCGCCAGCAGCTTGACGGCCCCGTGGGAGACCCAGTACTTC.